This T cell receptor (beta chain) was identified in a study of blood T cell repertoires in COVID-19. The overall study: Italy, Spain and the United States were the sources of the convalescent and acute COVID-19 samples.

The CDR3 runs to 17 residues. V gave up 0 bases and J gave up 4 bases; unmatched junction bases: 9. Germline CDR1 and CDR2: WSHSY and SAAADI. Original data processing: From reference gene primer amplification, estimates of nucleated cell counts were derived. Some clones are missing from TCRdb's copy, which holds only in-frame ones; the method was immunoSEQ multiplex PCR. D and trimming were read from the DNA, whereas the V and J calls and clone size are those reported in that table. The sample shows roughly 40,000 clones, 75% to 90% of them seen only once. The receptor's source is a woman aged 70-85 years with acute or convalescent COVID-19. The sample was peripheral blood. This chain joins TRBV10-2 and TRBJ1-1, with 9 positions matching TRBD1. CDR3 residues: CASSESAGTGWVTEAFF. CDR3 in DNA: TGCGCCAGCAGTGAGTCGGCCGGGACAGGGTGGGTCACTGAAGCTTTCTTT.